These T cell receptor beta chains were read from a single sample in a study of T cells in Graves' hyperthyroidism and ophthalmopathy. Each CDR3 protein gets one entry after TCRdb re-called the multiplex PCR reads with MiXCR. This table holds 500,000 to 600,000 distinct CDR3 sequences, over 35% found once. Input material: peripheral blood or thyroid tissue (not recorded which). The source of these receptors is an adult woman with Graves' disease, either hyperthyroidism or ophthalmopathy (not recorded which). Each CDR3 is given with its conserved first and last residue. The D gene is left open where the match is weak. Not all rows give a size; the values are once, few, many and, for expanded clones, a class.

CDR3 protein,CDR3 DNA,V gene,J gene,D gene,clone size
CASSQLAYEQYF,TGTGCCAGCAGCCAACTGGCCTACGAGCAGTACTTC,TRBV7-9,TRBJ2-7,-,few
CASRGGTQYF,TGTGCCAGCAGGGGTGGTACGCAGTATTTT,TRBV6-1,TRBJ2-3,-,few
CASRGRDTGQPQHF,TGTGCCAGCAGGGGGCGGGACACTGGTCAGCCCCAGCATTTT,TRBV6-2/TRBV6-3,TRBJ1-5,-,many
CASSEQGNYEQYF,TGTGCCAGCTCAGAACAGGGAAACTACGAGCAGTACTTC,TRBV7-9,TRBJ2-7,-,-
CASSSGTSVIYEQYF,TGTGCCAGCAGTTCCGGGACTAGCGTGATCTACGAGCAGTACTTC,TRBV7-9,TRBJ2-7,TRBD2,few
CSVEIASYEQYF,TGCAGCGTTGAAATAGCGAGCTACGAGCAGTACTTC,TRBV29-1,TRBJ2-7,-,-
CASSPRTGAGANVLTF,TGCGCCAGCAGCCCCAGGACAGGGGCTGGGGCCAACGTCCTGACTTTC,TRBV4-3,TRBJ2-6,TRBD1,many
CAISQRGNTYEQYF,TGTGCCATCAGTCAACGGGGCAATACCTACGAGCAGTACTTC,TRBV10-3,TRBJ2-7,-,-
CSLGSGVEQYF,TGCAGTTTGGGTTCGGGGGTCGAGCAGTACTTC,TRBV29-1,TRBJ2-7,-,-
CGVSPPRRIMGYTF,TGCGGCGTTTCACCTCCGAGACGGATTATGGGCTACACCTTC,TRBV29-1,TRBJ1-2,-,-
CASSWGLAGIYEQYF,TGTGCCAGCAGCTGGGGACTAGCGGGAATCTACGAGCAGTACTTC,TRBV11-3,TRBJ2-7,TRBD2,-
CSVDRENTEAFF,TGCAGCGTCGACAGGGAGAACACTGAAGCTTTCTTT,TRBV29-1,TRBJ1-1,TRBD1,many
CASSLVARRTYEQYF,TGTGCCAGCAGCTTGGTGGCCCGGAGGACCTACGAGCAGTACTTC,TRBV5-5,TRBJ2-7,-,many
CASSVSGRTYEQYF,TGTGCCAGCAGCGTTAGCGGGAGGACCTACGAGCAGTACTTC,TRBV5-5,TRBJ2-7,TRBD2,-
CASSFNVGDSEAFF,TGTGCCAGCAGCTTTAATGTAGGGGACAGTGAGGCTTTCTTT,TRBV7-2,TRBJ1-1,TRBD1,-
CAISERGDQETQHF,TGTGCCATCAGTGAACGGGGGGACCAAGAGACCCAGCATTTT,TRBV10-3,TRBJ1-5,-,-
CASSQKTSGRETQYF,TGCGCCAGCAGCCAAAAAACTAGCGGGAGAGAGACCCAGTACTTC,TRBV4-1,TRBJ2-5,TRBD2,many
CASKRDANSNQPQHF,TGTGCCAGCAAGCGGGACGCAAATAGCAATCAGCCCCAGCATTTT,TRBV2,TRBJ1-5,-,-
CASSLTPRDRGQNTEAFF,TGTGCCAGCAGCTTAACGCCTCGGGACAGGGGCCAGAACACTGAAGCTTTCTTT,TRBV7-3,TRBJ1-1,TRBD1,-
CSAAGQAYEQYF,TGCAGTGCCGCGGGTCAGGCCTACGAGCAGTACTTC,TRBV20-1,TRBJ2-7,-,-
CASGSGNTIYF,TGTGCCAGCGGTTCTGGAAACACCATATATTTT,TRBV6-6,TRBJ1-3,-,many
CASSILGLSGELFF,TGTGCCAGTAGTATCCTGGGACTCTCTGGGGAGCTGTTTTTT,TRBV19,TRBJ2-2,-,-
CASSPRTSGFYEQYF,TGTGCCAGCAGTCCCCGGACTAGCGGCTTCTACGAGCAGTACTTC,TRBV9,TRBJ2-7,TRBD2,many
CASSLGGRGFGNTIYF,TGTGCCAGCAGCTTAGGAGGCCGGGGGTTCGGAAACACCATATATTTT,TRBV7-9,TRBJ1-3,-,many
CASSMGQGFGQMNSPLHF,TGTGCCAGTAGTATGGGTCAGGGTTTTGGACAGATGAATTCACCCCTCCACTTT,TRBV19,TRBJ1-6,-,once
CASSIAGGSQREQYF,TGTGCCAGTAGTATTGCGGGGGGGAGTCAGCGCGAGCAGTACTTC,TRBV19,TRBJ2-7,TRBD2,few
CASSLEGTENQPQHF,TGCGCCAGCAGCTTGGAAGGGACGGAAAATCAGCCCCAGCATTTT,TRBV5-1,TRBJ1-5,-,-
CASSSPGRAEQYF,TGTGCCAGCAGTTCGCCAGGGCGGGCCGAGCAGTACTTC,TRBV6-6,TRBJ2-7,-,few
CASSWDIKETQYF,TGTGCCAGCAGCTGGGACATCAAAGAGACCCAGTACTTC,TRBV7-9,TRBJ2-5,-,many
CSALEFRGSTDTQYF,TGCAGTGCTCTGGAGTTCAGAGGGAGCACAGATACGCAGTATTTT,TRBV20-1,TRBJ2-3,-,once
CASSGLGQGGTEAFF,TGTGCCAGCAGCGGATTGGGACAGGGAGGCACTGAAGCTTTCTTT,TRBV5-4,TRBJ1-1,TRBD1,-
CASSLGLANYEQYF,TGTGCCAGCAGCTTAGGACTGGCCAACTACGAGCAGTACTTC,TRBV7-8,TRBJ2-7,-,many
CASSLGLAGGWETQYF,TGTGCCAGCAGCTTAGGACTAGCGGGAGGTTGGGAGACCCAGTACTTC,TRBV7-2,TRBJ2-5,TRBD2,many
CASSLGQVNQPQHF,TGTGCCAGCAGTCTCGGGCAGGTCAATCAGCCCCAGCATTTT,TRBV12-3/TRBV12-4,TRBJ1-5,-,-
CASSAKGTVGDEAFF,TGTGCCAGCAGCGCTAAAGGGACGGTCGGGGATGAAGCTTTCTTT,TRBV7-2,TRBJ1-1,-,once
CAIRAGGTSDEQYF,TGTGCCATCAGAGCAGGAGGGACAAGCGACGAGCAGTACTTC,TRBV28,TRBJ2-7,-,few
CAINPGAYEQYF,TGTGCCATCAACCCAGGGGCCTACGAGCAGTACTTC,TRBV2,TRBJ2-7,-,-
CSVEGGRALEQYF,TGCAGCGTTGAAGGTGGGAGGGCGCTCGAGCAGTACTTC,TRBV29-1,TRBJ2-7,TRBD2,-
CATSARRLAEETQYF,TGTGCCACCAGTGCTAGAAGGCTAGCGGAAGAGACCCAGTACTTC,TRBV24-1,TRBJ2-5,TRBD2,-
CSVEASGSRETQYF,TGCAGCGTTGAAGCTAGCGGGAGTAGAGAGACCCAGTACTTC,TRBV29-1,TRBJ2-5,TRBD2,-
CASSPPGSSNTEAFF,TGTGCCAGCTCACCACCAGGGAGTTCGAACACTGAAGCTTTCTTT,TRBV18,TRBJ1-1,-,few
CATRVVATNEKLFF,TGTGCCACCAGGGTTGTCGCAACTAATGAAAAACTGTTTTTT,TRBV2,TRBJ1-4,-,-
CASSQQGSVEAFF,TGTGCCAGCAGTCAACAAGGTTCGGTTGAAGCTTTCTTT,TRBV7-9,TRBJ1-1,-,-
CASSAGQGGGDTEAFF,TGTGCCAGCAGCGCGGGACAGGGGGGTGGGGACACTGAAGCTTTCTTT,TRBV5-4,TRBJ1-1,TRBD1,many
CAIRPRDNEKLFF,TGTGCCATCAGGCCCAGGGATAATGAAAAACTGTTTTTT,TRBV10-3,TRBJ1-4,-,-
CASSQGAAGDEQYF,TGCGCCAGCAGCCAGGGGGCAGCGGGGGACGAGCAGTACTTC,TRBV4-1,TRBJ2-7,TRBD2,-
CATSGPGWGQPQHF,TGTGCCACCAGTGGTCCAGGTTGGGGTCAGCCCCAGCATTTT,TRBV24-1,TRBJ1-5,-,many
CASSMDTGHYGYTF,TGTGCCAGCAGTATGGATACAGGGCACTATGGCTACACCTTC,TRBV27,TRBJ1-2,-,once
CASSLRQGLTDGYTF,TGTGCCAGCAGCCTAAGACAGGGACTTACTGATGGCTACACCTTC,TRBV7-2,TRBJ1-2,TRBD1,-
CASSQDTPNSPLHF,TGCGCCAGCAGCCAAGATACTCCGAATTCACCCCTCCACTTT,TRBV4-3,TRBJ1-6,-,many
CANGQGHGYTF,TGTGCCAACGGACAGGGTCACGGCTACACCTTC,TRBV10-3,TRBJ1-2,TRBD1,many
CATSRGRQTNTGELFF,TGTGCCACCAGCAGAGGCCGACAGACGAACACCGGGGAGCTGTTTTTT,TRBV15,TRBJ2-2,-,-
CASSKNRVYGYTF,TGTGCCAGCAGTAAAAACAGGGTATATGGCTACACCTTC,TRBV5-5,TRBJ1-2,-,-
CSRRTGVADTQYF,TGCAGCAGGAGGACAGGGGTGGCAGATACGCAGTATTTT,TRBV29-1,TRBJ2-3,TRBD1,-
CASTESGLGAQHF,TGTGCCAGCACCGAATCAGGTTTGGGGGCCCAGCATTTT,TRBV7-2,TRBJ1-5,-,many
CATSRESPGAGEKLFF,TGTGCCACCAGCAGAGAGTCGCCAGGGGCGGGGGAAAAACTGTTTTTT,TRBV15,TRBJ1-4,-,-
CSATDKDSIYTF,TGCAGCGCCACGGACAAGGACAGCATCTACACCTTC,TRBV29-1,TRBJ1-2,-,many
CASVDRAGGKTEAFF,TGTGCCAGCGTCGACCGGGCAGGTGGGAAAACTGAAGCTTTCTTT,TRBV2,TRBJ1-1,-,-
CASSERGGARWETQYF,TGTGCCAGCAGTGAAAGGGGAGGAGCGAGGTGGGAGACCCAGTACTTC,TRBV2,TRBJ2-5,-,-